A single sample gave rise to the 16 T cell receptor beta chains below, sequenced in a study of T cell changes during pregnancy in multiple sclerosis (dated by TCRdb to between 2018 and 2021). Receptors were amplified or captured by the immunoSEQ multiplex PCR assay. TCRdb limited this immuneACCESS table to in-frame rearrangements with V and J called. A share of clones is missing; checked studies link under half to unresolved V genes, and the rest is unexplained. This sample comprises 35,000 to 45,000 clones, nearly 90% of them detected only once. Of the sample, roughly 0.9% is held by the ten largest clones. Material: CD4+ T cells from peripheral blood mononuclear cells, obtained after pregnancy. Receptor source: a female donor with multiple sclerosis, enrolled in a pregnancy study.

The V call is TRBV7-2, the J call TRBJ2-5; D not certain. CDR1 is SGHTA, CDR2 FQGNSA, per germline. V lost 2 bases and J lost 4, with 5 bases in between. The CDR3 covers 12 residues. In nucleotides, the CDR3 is TGTGCCAGCAGCTTAAATAGAGAGACCCAGTACTTC. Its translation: CASSLNRETQYF.

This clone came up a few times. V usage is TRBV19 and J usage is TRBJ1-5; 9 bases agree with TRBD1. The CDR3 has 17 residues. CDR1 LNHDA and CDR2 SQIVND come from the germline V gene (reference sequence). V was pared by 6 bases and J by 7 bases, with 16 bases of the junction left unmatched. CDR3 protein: CASRVLGAGQGYQPQHF. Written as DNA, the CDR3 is TGTGCCAGTAGGGTCCTGGGGGCGGGACAGGGATACCAGCCCCAGCATTTT.

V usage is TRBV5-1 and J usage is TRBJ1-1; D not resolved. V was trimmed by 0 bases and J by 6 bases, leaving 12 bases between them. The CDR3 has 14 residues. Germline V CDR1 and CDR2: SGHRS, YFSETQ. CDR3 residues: CASSLGGVAPEAFF. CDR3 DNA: TGCGCCAGCAGCTTGGGAGGCGTAGCGCCTGAAGCTTTCTTT. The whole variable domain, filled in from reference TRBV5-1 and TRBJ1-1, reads KAGVTQTPRYLIKTRGQQVTLSCSPISGHRSVSWYQQTPGQGLQFLFEYFSETQRNKGNFPGRFSGRQFSNSRSEMNVSTLELGDSALYLCASSLGGVAPEAFFGQGTRLTVV.

The CDR3 is CAWSIPHSGNTIYF. CDR3 bases: TGTGCCTGGAGTATCCCCCACTCTGGAAACACCATATATTTT. The chain recombines TRBV30 with TRBJ1-3; D is unresolved. V was pared by 2 bases and J by 0 bases, with 8 bases between. The germline gives CDR1 GTSNPN, CDR2 SVGIG (reference sequence). The CDR3 is 14 residues long.

The CDR3 DNA reads TGTGCCAGCTCACCGCCGGGACTACTATACAATGAGCAGTTCTTC. It codes for CASSPPGLLYNEQFF. The chain carries TRBV18 and TRBJ2-1; 7 bases are a match to TRBD2. Germline CDR1 is KGHSH and CDR2 is LQKENI. V lost 3 bases, J lost 4 bases, and 6 bases stayed unmatched. CDR3 length equals 15 residues.

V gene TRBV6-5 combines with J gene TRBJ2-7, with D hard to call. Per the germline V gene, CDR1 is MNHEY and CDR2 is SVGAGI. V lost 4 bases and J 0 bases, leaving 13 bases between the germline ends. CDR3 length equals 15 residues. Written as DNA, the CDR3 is TGTGCCAGCAGTTCCTTGGAGCGCCGCTCCTACGAGCAGTACTTC. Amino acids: CASSSLERRSYEQYF.

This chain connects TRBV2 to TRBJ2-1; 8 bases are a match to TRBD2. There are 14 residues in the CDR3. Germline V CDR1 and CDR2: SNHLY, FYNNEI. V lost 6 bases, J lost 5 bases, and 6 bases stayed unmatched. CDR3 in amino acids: CASSPGGGNNEQFF. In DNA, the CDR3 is TGTGCCAGCAGCCCCGGGGGGGGAAACAATGAGCAGTTCTTC.

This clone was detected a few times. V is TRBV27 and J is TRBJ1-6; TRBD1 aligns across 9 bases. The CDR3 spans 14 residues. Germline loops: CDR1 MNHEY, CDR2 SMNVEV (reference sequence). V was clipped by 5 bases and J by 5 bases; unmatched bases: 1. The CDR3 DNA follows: TGTGCCAGCAGTGGGGACAGGGATAATTCACCCCTCCACTTT. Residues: CASSGDRDNSPLHF.

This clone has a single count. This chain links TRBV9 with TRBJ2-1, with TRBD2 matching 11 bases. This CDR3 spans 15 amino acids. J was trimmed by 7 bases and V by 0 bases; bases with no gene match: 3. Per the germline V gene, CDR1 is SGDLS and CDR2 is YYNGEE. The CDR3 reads CASSVELAGGNEQFF. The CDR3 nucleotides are TGTGCCAGCAGCGTAGAGTTAGCGGGGGGGAATGAGCAGTTCTTC.

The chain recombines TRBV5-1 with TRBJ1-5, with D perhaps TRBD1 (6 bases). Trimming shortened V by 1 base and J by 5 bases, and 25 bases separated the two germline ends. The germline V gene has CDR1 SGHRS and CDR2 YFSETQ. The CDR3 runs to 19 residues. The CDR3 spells CASSLYFRLISAGDQPQHF. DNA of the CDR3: TGCGCCAGCAGCTTGTACTTCCGGCTCATTTCTGCAGGGGATCAGCCCCAGCATTTT.

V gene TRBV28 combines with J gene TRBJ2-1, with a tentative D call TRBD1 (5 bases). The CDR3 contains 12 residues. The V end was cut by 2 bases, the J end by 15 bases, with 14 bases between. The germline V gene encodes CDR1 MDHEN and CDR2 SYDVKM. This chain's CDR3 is CASSLDSRKLFF. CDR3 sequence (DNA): TGTGCCAGCAGTTTAGACAGTCGGAAGTTGTTCTTC.

Here the CDR3 DNA reads TGTGCCAGCAGCGTCCGACCATCGACGACAGGCACCTACGAGCAGTACTTC. This translates into CASSVRPSTTGTYEQYF. The chain has TRBV9 and TRBJ2-7; D is possibly TRBD1 (6 bases). V was shortened by 2 bases and J by 2 bases, with 20 bases between the two germline ends. CDR1 and CDR2 from the germline V gene are SGDLS and YYNGEE. CDR3 size: 17 residues.

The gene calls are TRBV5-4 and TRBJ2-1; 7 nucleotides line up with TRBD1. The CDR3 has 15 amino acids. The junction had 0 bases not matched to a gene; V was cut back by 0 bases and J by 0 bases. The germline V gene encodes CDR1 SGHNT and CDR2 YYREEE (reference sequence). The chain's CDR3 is CASSLDRGSYNEQFF. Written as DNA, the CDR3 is TGTGCCAGCAGCTTGGACAGGGGCTCCTACAATGAGCAGTTCTTC.

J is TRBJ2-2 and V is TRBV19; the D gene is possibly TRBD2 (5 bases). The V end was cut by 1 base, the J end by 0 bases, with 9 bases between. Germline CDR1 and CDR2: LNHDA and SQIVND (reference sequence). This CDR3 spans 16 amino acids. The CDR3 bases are TGTGCCAGTAGTATAGGGAGGCCCGCGAACACCGGGGAGCTGTTTTTT. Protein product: CASSIGRPANTGELFF.

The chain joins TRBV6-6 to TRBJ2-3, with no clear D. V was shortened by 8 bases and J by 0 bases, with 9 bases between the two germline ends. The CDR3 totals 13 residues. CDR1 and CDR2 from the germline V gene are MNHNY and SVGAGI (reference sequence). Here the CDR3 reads CASRTESTDTQYF. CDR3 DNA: TGTGCCAGCCGTACAGAGAGCACAGATACGCAGTATTTT.

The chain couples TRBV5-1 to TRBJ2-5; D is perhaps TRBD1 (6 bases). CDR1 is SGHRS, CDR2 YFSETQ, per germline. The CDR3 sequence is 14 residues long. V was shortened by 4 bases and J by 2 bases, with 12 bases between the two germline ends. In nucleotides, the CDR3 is TGCGCCAGCAGCCTGGGACATGGGCAAGAGACCCAGTACTTC. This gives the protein CASSLGHGQETQYF.